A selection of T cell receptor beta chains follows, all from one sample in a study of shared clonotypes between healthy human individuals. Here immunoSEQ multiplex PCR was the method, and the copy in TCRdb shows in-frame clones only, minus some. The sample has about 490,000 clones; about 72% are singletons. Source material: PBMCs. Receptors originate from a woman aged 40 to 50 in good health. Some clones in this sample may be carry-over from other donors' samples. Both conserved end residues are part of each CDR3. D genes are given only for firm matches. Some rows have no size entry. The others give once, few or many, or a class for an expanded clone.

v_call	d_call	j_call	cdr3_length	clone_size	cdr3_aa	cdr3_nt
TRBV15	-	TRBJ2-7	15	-	CATSREFGRHSEQYF	TGTGCCACCAGCAGAGAATTCGGACGGCATTCCGAGCAGTACTTC
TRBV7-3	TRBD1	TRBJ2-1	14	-	CASSPGQGSNEQFF	TGTGCCAGCAGCCCAGGACAGGGCTCCAATGAGCAGTTCTTC
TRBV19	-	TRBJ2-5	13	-	CASSISRRETQYF	TGTGCCAGTAGTATCTCCAGGAGGGAGACCCAGTACTTC
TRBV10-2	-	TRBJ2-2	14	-	CASRATGNTGELFF	TGCGCCAGCAGGGCGACAGGGAACACCGGGGAGCTGTTTTTT
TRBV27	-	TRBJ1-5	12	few	CASSPINQPQHF	TGTGCCAGCAGTCCTATTAATCAGCCCCAGCATTTT
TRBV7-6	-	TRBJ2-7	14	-	CASSLQAQSYEQYF	TGTGCCAGCAGCCTACAGGCGCAGTCCTACGAGCAGTACTTC
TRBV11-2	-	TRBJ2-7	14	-	CASSQYLRSYEQYF	TGTGCCAGCAGCCAATACCTCAGATCCTACGAGCAGTACTTC
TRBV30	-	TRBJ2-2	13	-	CAWMGLVGGELFF	TGTGCCTGGATGGGGCTAGTAGGCGGGGAGCTGTTTTTT
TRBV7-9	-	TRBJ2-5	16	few	CASSSPAGGGGETQYF	TGTGCCAGCAGCTCCCCCGCGGGCGGGGGCGGAGAGACCCAGTACTTC
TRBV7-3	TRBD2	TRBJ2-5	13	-	CASGLAGGETQYF	TGTGCCAGCGGACTAGCGGGAGGAGAGACCCAGTACTTC
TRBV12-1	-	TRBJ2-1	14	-	CASSSRESGNEQFF	TGTGCCAGCAGCTCTCGGGAGTCGGGTAATGAGCAGTTCTTC
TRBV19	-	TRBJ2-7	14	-	CASSIDLESYEQYF	TGTGCCAGTAGTATAGATCTCGAAAGCTACGAGCAGTACTTC
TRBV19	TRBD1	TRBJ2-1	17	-	CASSALTGYRSYNEQFF	TGTGCCAGTAGTGCGTTGACAGGGTACCGCTCCTACAATGAGCAGTTCTTC
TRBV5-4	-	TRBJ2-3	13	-	CASSLGITDTQYF	TGTGCCAGCAGCTTGGGAATCACAGATACGCAGTATTTT
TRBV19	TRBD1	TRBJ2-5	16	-	CASSIVGGQGLETQYF	TGTGCCAGTAGTATAGTAGGAGGACAGGGTTTAGAGACCCAGTACTTC
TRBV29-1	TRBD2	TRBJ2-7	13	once	CSVDGGREYEQYF	TGCAGCGTTGATGGCGGGAGGGAATACGAGCAGTACTTC
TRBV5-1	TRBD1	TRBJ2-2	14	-	CASSLAGQAGELFF	TGCGCCAGCAGCTTGGCCGGACAGGCAGGGGAGCTGTTTTTT
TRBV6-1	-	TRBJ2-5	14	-	CASSEAGGIGTQYF	TGTGCCAGCAGTGAAGCGGGGGGCATAGGGACCCAGTACTTC
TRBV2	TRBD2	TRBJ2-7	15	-	CASTTRTRGGGEQYF	TGTGCCAGCACCACCAGGACACGGGGGGGTGGGGAGCAGTACTTC
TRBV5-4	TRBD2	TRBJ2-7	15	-	CASSGGTSGKNEQYF	TGTGCCAGCAGCGGTGGGACTAGCGGGAAGAACGAGCAGTACTTC
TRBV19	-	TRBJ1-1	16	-	CASSKNRAGVNTEAFF	TGTGCCAGTAGTAAAAACCGCGCGGGGGTTAACACTGAAGCTTTCTTT
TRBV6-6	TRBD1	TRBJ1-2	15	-	CASSYHRDRDLAYTF	TGTGCCAGCAGTTATCACCGGGACAGGGATCTCGCTTACACCTTC
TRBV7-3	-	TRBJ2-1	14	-	CASSPDWGANEQFF	TGTGCCAGCAGCCCAGACTGGGGGGCCAATGAGCAGTTCTTC
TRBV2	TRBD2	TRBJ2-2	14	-	CASGTSHNTGELFF	TGTGCCAGCGGGACTAGCCATAACACCGGGGAGCTGTTTTTT
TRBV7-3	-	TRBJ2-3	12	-	CASRMGGDTQYF	TGTGCCAGCAGGATGGGGGGAGATACGCAGTATTTT
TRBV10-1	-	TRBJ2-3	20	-	CASSESLATAPQTSTDTQYF	TGCGCCAGCAGTGAGTCGCTAGCCACAGCTCCACAAACTAGCACAGATACGCAGTATTTT
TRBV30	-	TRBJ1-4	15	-	CAWSVGSTTNEKLFF	TGTGCCTGGAGTGTAGGCAGCACAACTAATGAAAAACTGTTTTTT
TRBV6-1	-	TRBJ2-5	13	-	CASKRGLLETQYF	TGTGCCAGCAAGAGGGGATTGTTGGAGACCCAGTACTTC
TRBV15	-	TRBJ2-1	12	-	CATSRGSGLLFF	TGTGCCACCAGCCGAGGATCAGGACTACTGTTCTTC
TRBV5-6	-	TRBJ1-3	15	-	CASSLVSASGNTIYF	TGTGCCAGCAGCTTGGTTTCCGCGTCTGGAAACACCATATATTTT
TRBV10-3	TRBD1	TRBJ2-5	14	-	CAIFSPGGGETQYF	TGTGCCATCTTCTCTCCAGGGGGCGGAGAGACCCAGTACTTC
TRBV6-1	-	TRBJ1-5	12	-	CASSDGGQPQHF	TGTGCCAGCAGTGACGGGGGGCAGCCCCAGCATTTT
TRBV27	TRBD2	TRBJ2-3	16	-	CASSLWTSGRPITQYF	TGTGCCAGCAGTTTATGGACTAGCGGACGCCCAATCACGCAGTATTTT
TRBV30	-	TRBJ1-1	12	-	CAWILTARKAFF	TGTGCCTGGATTTTAACGGCCCGGAAAGCTTTCTTT
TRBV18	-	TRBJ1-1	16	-	CASSPPPGGEHTEAFF	TGTGCCAGCTCACCACCCCCGGGGGGCGAGCACACTGAAGCTTTCTTT
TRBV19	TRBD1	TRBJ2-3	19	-	CASSRTGTGVSASTDTQYF	TGTGCCAGTAGTCGTACCGGGACAGGAGTTAGTGCTAGCACAGATACGCAGTATTTT
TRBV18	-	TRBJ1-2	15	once	CASFTAGGAINGYTF	TGTGCCAGCTTCACCGCCGGGGGCGCGATAAATGGCTACACCTTC
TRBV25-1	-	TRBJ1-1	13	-	CASRRDSAGEAFF	TGTGCCAGCAGACGGGATTCCGCCGGCGAAGCTTTCTTT
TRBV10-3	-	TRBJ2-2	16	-	CAISEFSPGGGGELFF	TGTGCCATCAGTGAGTTCTCCCCCGGGGGCGGCGGGGAGCTGTTTTTT
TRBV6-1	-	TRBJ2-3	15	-	CASSETTKATDTQYF	TGTGCCAGCAGTGAAACTACCAAAGCCACAGATACGCAGTATTTT
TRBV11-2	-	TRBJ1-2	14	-	CASSFPGKNYGYTF	TGTGCCAGCAGCTTTCCGGGGAAGAACTATGGCTACACCTTC
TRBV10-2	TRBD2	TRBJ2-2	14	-	CASTGLAGTGELFF	TGCGCCAGCACGGGACTAGCGGGAACCGGGGAGCTGTTTTTT
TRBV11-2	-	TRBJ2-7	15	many	CASSLVWDAPYEQYF	TGTGCCAGCAGCTTAGTGTGGGATGCCCCCTACGAGCAGTACTTC
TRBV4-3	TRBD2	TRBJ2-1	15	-	CASSQDDAGASEQFF	TGCGCCAGCAGCCAAGACGACGCGGGAGCGAGTGAGCAGTTCTTC
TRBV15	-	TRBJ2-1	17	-	CATSNRRVAWLYNEQFF	TGTGCCACCAGCAACCGCCGGGTGGCTTGGCTCTACAATGAGCAGTTCTTC
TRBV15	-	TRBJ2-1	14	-	CATSRAQAYNEQFF	TGTGCCACCAGCCGCGCCCAGGCGTACAATGAGCAGTTCTTC
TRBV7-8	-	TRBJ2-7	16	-	CASSLWGTVSSYEQYF	TGTGCCAGCAGCTTATGGGGGACCGTTAGCTCCTACGAGCAGTACTTC
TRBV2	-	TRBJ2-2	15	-	CASSEEEGNTGELFF	TGTGCCAGCAGTGAAGAAGAAGGAAACACCGGGGAGCTGTTTTTT
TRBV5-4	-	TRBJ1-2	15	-	CASSLGRPGDYGYTF	TGTGCCAGCAGCTTGGGACGGCCTGGGGACTATGGCTACACCTTC
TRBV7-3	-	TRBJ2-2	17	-	CASSLTFLQGLAGELFF	TGTGCCAGCAGCTTAACGTTCCTCCAGGGGTTGGCCGGGGAGCTGTTTTTT
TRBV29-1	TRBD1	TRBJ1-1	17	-	CSVEAHQGQGGGTEAFF	TGCAGCGTTGAAGCCCACCAGGGACAGGGGGGTGGCACTGAAGCTTTCTTT
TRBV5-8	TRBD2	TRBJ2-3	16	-	CASSPRLAGGTDTQYF	TGTGCCAGCAGCCCAAGACTAGCGGGAGGGACAGATACGCAGTATTTT